A single sample is the source of the 2 T cell receptor beta chains below, sequenced in a study of beta chain features in type 1 diabetes. Whole-study results and caveats: For Type 1 diabetes patients, all four CD4+ subsets carried TCRB CDR3s that were moderately but significantly shorter.

These receptors' antigens are unknown. cDNA synthesis used the whole RNA isolate, giving expressed TCRB sequences. Profiled with immunoSEQ multiplex PCR; TCRdb holds only in-frame clones, not every one. The sample shows about 260,000 clones, 20% of them seen only once. The sequenced sample consisted of naive CD4+ T cells from blood. Every receptor here comes from a woman in her 40s with type 1 diabetes.

The V call is TRBV7-6, the J call TRBJ2-1; a possible D gene is TRBD1 (6 bases). This CDR3 has 12 amino acids. V was trimmed by 3 bases and J by 9 bases, leaving 9 bases between them. Per the germline V gene, CDR1 is SGHVS and CDR2 is FNYEAQ. The CDR3 DNA sequence: TGTGCCAGCAGCTTGACAGGAAGTGAGCAGTTCTTC. Protein sequence: CASSLTGSEQFF.

V gene TRBV28 combines with J gene TRBJ1-2, with a weak D call TRBD1 (6 bases). Trimming took off 6 bases at V and 7 bases at J, with 21 bases between the two ends. This CDR3 has 15 amino acids. Looked up from germline, CDR1 is MDHEN and CDR2 is SYDVKM. The CDR3 protein is CASRSSPSGGFGYTF. The CDR3 coding sequence is TGTGCCAGCAGATCCTCACCGTCGGGGGGCTTTGGCTACACCTTC.